This T cell receptor beta chain was obtained from a study of identical twins. This CDR3 spans 12 amino acids. Germline V lookup: CDR1 SGHTA, CDR2 FQGNSA. Trimming pared 1 base from V and 15 bases from J, leaving 13 bases between. MiXCR, run by TCRdb on the 5' RACE reads, gives a single entry per CDR3 protein. This sample has approximately 410,000 distinct CDR3 sequences, with approximately 17% found just once. The clonotype was recovered from a man in his fifties or sixties in good health. This chain uses TRBV7-2 with TRBJ1-5, with D uncertain. The sequencing sample was made of naive T cells sorted from blood. The CDR3 here is CASSLDGRGRHF. CDR3 DNA: TGTGCCAGCAGCTTAGACGGCCGCGGCCGGCATTTT.